This entry describes one TCR beta chain. Its antigen is not identified. TCR beta libraries were made by quantitative 5'-RACE with molecular barcodes. Using its own MiXCR run on the 5' RACE reads, TCRdb lists one record per CDR3 protein. The sample holds under 200,000 distinct CDR3 sequences, around a tenth seen once. With 6 bases removed from V and 4 bases from J, the gap between germline ends came to 21 bases. Germline V CDR1 and CDR2: MNHEY, SMNVEV (reference sequence). The CDR3 is made up of 16 amino acids. These data are taken from a study of CD8 T cells in ankylosing spondylitis. Overall study findings and caveats: Some of the motif variants had earlier been found in reactive arthritis patients' fluid and blood. Researchers reportedly found disease-linked clones significantly enriched in matched ankylosing spondylitis synovial fluid. Within ankylosing spondylitis blood, a TCR beta motif made up of under 10 highly homologous variants appeared to be characteristic.

The receptor was isolated from a female donor with ankylosing spondylitis or in good health (not recorded which). This chain connects TRBV27 to TRBJ2-5, with D perhaps assigned TRBD1 or TRBD2 (5 bases each). The sample was blood, either unsorted or a sorted T cell fraction (not recorded which). The CDR3 here is CASRPYGARGGETQYF. DNA of the CDR3: TGTGCCAGCAGGCCTTACGGGGCCCGGGGCGGAGAGACCCAGTACTTC.